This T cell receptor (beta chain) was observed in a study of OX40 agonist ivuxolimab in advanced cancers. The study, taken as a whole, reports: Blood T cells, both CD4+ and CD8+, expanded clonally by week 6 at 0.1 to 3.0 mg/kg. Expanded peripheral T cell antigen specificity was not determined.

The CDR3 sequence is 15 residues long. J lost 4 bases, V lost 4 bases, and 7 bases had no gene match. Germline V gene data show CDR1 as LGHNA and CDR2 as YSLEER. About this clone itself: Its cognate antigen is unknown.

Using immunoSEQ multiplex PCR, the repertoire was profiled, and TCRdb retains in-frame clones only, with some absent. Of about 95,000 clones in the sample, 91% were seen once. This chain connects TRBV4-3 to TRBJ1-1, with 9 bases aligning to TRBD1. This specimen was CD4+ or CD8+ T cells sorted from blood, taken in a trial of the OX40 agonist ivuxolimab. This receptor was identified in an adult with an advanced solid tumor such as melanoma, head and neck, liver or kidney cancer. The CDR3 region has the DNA TGCGCCAGCAGCCCGACACAGGGGGCAAGCACTGAAGCTTTCTTT. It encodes CASSPTQGASTEAFF.